This TCR beta chain appears in the sequencing data of a study of blood T cell repertoires in COVID-19. On the study more broadly: Samples came from the United States, Italy and Spain, spanning acute and convalescent COVID-19. Sources were T cells, B-cell-depleted T cells, or PBMCs; the material itself was cDNA or gDNA.

V gave up 9 bases and J gave up 7 bases, with 24 bases separating them. CDR3 length equals 15 residues. CDR1 is SNHLY, CDR2 FYNNEI, per germline. Some clones are missing from TCRdb's copy, which holds only in-frame ones; the method was immunoSEQ multiplex PCR. The sample holds a few hundred thousand clones, 85% to 90% seen once. The source is a woman aged 40 to 50 with acute or convalescent COVID-19. The V call is TRBV2, the J call TRBJ1-1; D is uncertain. The specimen sequenced was peripheral blood. The chain's CDR3 is CASTPGSLIFGEAFF. CDR3 nucleotides: TGTGCCAGTACTCCCGGGAGCCTTATTTTTGGTGAAGCTTTCTTT.